This T cell receptor (beta chain) was documented in a study of blood T cell repertoires in COVID-19. On the study more broadly: Sites in the United States, Italy and Spain provided acute and convalescent COVID-19 samples. The analysed material was cDNA or gDNA that came from T cells, B-cell-depleted T cells, or PBMCs.

V shed 6 bases, J shed 8 bases, and the junction held 10 bases outside the gene matches. This CDR3 is 15 amino acids long. Per germline, CDR1 MNHEY and CDR2 SMNVEV (reference sequence). The authors' processing: For nucleated cells, counts were estimated from reference gene primer amplification. Profiling relied on immunoSEQ multiplex PCR, and the TCRdb table lists in-frame clones only, not all of them. V and J calls and clone size follow that table, whereas D and trimming were derived from the DNA. The sample holds some 100,000 clones, about 84% seen once. The receptor comes from a man older than 75 with active or convalescent COVID-19. The gene calls are TRBV27 and TRBJ1-6; the match to TRBD1 covers 7 bases. What was sequenced was peripheral blood. This CDR3 is CASRWGRQGDSPLHF. As DNA, the CDR3 is TGTGCCAGCAGGTGGGGCCGACAGGGAGATTCACCCCTCCACTTT.